The clone carrying this T cell receptor (beta chain) came up once. Its target is not known. The CDR3 is made up of 12 amino acids. Germline CDR1 and CDR2: DFQATT and SNEGSKA (reference sequence). The V end lost 6 bases, the J end lost 3 bases, and 11 bases lay between the germline ends. The sample comes from a study of T cells in Graves' hyperthyroidism and ophthalmopathy. Study outcomes and limitations: Using 13 V-J features, a model discriminated ophthalmopathy from stable hyperthyroidism. Clonotypes that were expanded in thyroid above 0.001 mostly appeared in blood too.

Thyroid ultrasound and orbital computed tomography, with clinical symptoms and serum thyroxine and TRAb, informed diagnoses. RNA transcripts gave rise to amplified TCR beta CDR3 regions. A first-round RT-PCR of the TCR CDR3 used the HTBI primer set. A single record per CDR3 protein comes from TCRdb applying MiXCR to the multiplex PCR reads. The profile shows under 350,000 distinct CDR3 sequences, about 25% of them singletons. The sample taken for sequencing was blood. The chain uses TRBV20-1 and TRBJ1-1; D gene unclear. The clonotype comes from a man in his forties or fifties with Graves' hyperthyroidism that later progressed to Graves' ophthalmopathy. The CDR3 sequence is CSAPTHDTEAFF. CDR3 nucleotide sequence: TGCAGTGCCCCGACACACGACACTGAAGCTTTCTTT.